Shown below are 26 T cell receptor beta chains from a single sample sequenced in a study of cytomegalovirus exposure and HLA in healthy donors. The PCR used 60 Vbeta and 13 Jbeta primers. Profiling relied on immunoSEQ multiplex PCR, and the TCRdb table lists in-frame clones only, not all of them. In the table there are around 90,000 clones, around 81% of which are singletons. The source material was PBMCs. Receptors were obtained from a man aged 30-40 years in good health and CMV-seronegative.

This clone was found once. The gene calls are TRBV9 and TRBJ2-2; no definite D call. The CDR3 has 14 residues. Trimming stripped 4 bases from V and 0 bases from J, with 7 bases between. Germline CDR1 is SGDLS and CDR2 is YYNGEE. CDR3 nucleotide sequence: TGTGCCAGCAGCCGAGGCCCGAACACCGGGGAGCTGTTTTTT. The encoded protein is CASSRGPNTGELFF.

V usage is TRBV5-4 and J usage is TRBJ2-5; D possibly corresponds to TRBD1 (6 bases). There are 13 residues in the CDR3. The germline gives CDR1 SGHNT, CDR2 YYREEE (reference sequence). Between the trimmed V and J ends, which lost 5 bases and 5 bases, there was a span of 13 bases. The CDR3 nucleotides read TGTGCCAGCAGATCCGCAGGGGTTGAGACCCAGTACTTC. Protein: CASRSAGVETQYF.

This chain joins TRBV11-3 and TRBJ2-1; 12 bases line up with TRBD2. The V gene's germline CDR1 is SGHNT and CDR2 YENEEA. After removal of 5 bases from V and 6 bases from J, the junction contained 8 bases not matched to a gene. The CDR3 loop spans 16 amino acids. This CDR3 is CASSRTPGLAGNEQFF. CDR3 DNA: TGTGCCAGCAGCCGGACTCCGGGACTAGCGGGCAATGAGCAGTTCTTC. Combining the CDR3 with reference TRBV11-3 and TRBJ2-1 gives the whole variable domain EAGVVQSPRYKIIEKKQPVAFWCNPISGHNTLYWYLQNLGQGPELLIRYENEEAVDDSQLPKDRFSAERLKGVDSTLKIQPAELGDSAVYLCASSRTPGLAGNEQFFGPGTRLTVL.

This clone has a single count. V and J are TRBV7-9 and TRBJ1-1; unclear D gene. Trimming cost V 2 bases and J 2 bases, with 12 bases left between them. CDR1 and CDR2 from the germline V gene are SEHNR and FQNEAQ (reference sequence). This CDR3 comprises 15 residues. The CDR3 spells CASSLLRGYNTEAFF. CDR3 DNA sequence: TGTGCCAGCAGCTTACTGCGCGGGTACAACACTGAAGCTTTCTTT.

This rearrangement joins TRBV7-3 to TRBJ2-1, with D maybe TRBD2 (5 bases). V dropped 5 bases and J dropped 4 bases, with 12 bases sitting between them. The CDR3 sequence is 14 residues long. CDR1 and CDR2 (germline): SGHTA, FQGTGA. The CDR3 region is CASSLAGRYNEQFF. As DNA, the CDR3 is TGTGCCAGCAGCCTGGCGGGCAGGTACAATGAGCAGTTCTTC. Full variable domain (rest looked up from reference TRBV7-3 and TRBJ2-1): GAGVSQTPSNKVTEKGKYVELRCDPISGHTALYWYRQSLGQGPEFLIYFQGTGAADDSGLPNDRFFAVRPEGSVSTLKIQRTERGDSAVYLCASSLAGRYNEQFFGPGTRLTVL.

This sequence joins TRBV7-7 and TRBJ2-7, with 7 bases fitting TRBD2. The CDR3 has 12 amino acids. CDR1 is SSHAT and CDR2 is FNYEAQ in the germline V gene (reference sequence). Trimming cost V 5 bases and J 7 bases; bases outside gene matches: 5. This CDR3 reads CASSPDGGEQYF. CDR3 sequence (DNA): TGTGCCAGCAGCCCGGACGGGGGGGAGCAGTACTTC.

J is TRBJ1-4 and V is TRBV5-1, with 8 bases aligning to TRBD1. Germline values: CDR1 SGHRS, CDR2 YFSETQ. The CDR3 contains 16 residues. Unmatched junction bases numbered 11, after V lost 2 bases and J lost 8 bases. CDR3 nucleotides: TGCGCCAGCAGCTTCACGCGGACAGGGCAGGACGAAAAACTGTTTTTT. Translated: CASSFTRTGQDEKLFF.

In its sample, this clone was seen once. V gene TRBV15 combines with J gene TRBJ2-2, with TRBD1 identical over 7 bases. CDR3 length: 14 amino acids. V lost 7 bases, J lost 1 base, and 3 bases stayed unmatched. The V gene's germline CDR1 is LNHNV and CDR2 YYDKDF (reference sequence). In nucleotides, the CDR3 is TGTGCCACCACGAACAGGGGGAACACCGGGGAGCTGTTTTTT. Translated: CATTNRGNTGELFF.

CDR3 protein: CASQPAPSSSYNEQFF. The CDR3 nucleotides read TGTGCCAGCCAACCTGCGCCCTCGAGCTCCTACAATGAGCAGTTCTTC. The chain uses TRBV19 and TRBJ2-1; D uncertain. This CDR3 is 16 amino acids long. Germline lookup yields CDR1 LNHDA and CDR2 SQIVND (reference sequence). V was shortened by 9 bases and J by 0 bases, with 18 bases between the two germline ends.

The chain carries TRBV5-1 and TRBJ2-3; TRBD1 aligns across 8 bases. This CDR3 is 15 amino acids long. Germline V gene data show CDR1 as SGHRS and CDR2 as YFSETQ. V lost 4 bases to trimming and J lost 5 bases; unmatched junction nucleotides: 9. Here the CDR3 reads CASSLGQGVVDTQYF. The CDR3 bases are TGCGCCAGCAGCCTTGGACAGGGTGTGGTAGATACGCAGTATTTT.

The chain employs TRBV19 and TRBJ1-2, with 7 bases lining up with TRBD1. The junction had 17 bases not matched to a gene; V was cut back by 5 bases and J by 8 bases. The CDR3 has 16 residues. CDR1 and CDR2 (germline): LNHDA, SQIVND (reference sequence). The CDR3 DNA reads as TGTGCCAGTAGTCCTTACCCTGGACAGGCCGGCGGGGGCTACACCTTC. This sequence encodes CASSPYPGQAGGGYTF.

This clone has just one count. The chain employs TRBV7-2 and TRBJ2-3, with 12 bases lining up with TRBD2. The length of the CDR3 is 16 residues. Germline values: CDR1 SGHTA, CDR2 FQGNSA. The trim removed 2 bases at V and 1 base at J, leaving 1 base unmatched. CDR3 region: CASSLRTSGGTDTQYF. CDR3 nucleotides: TGTGCCAGCAGCTTACGGACTAGCGGGGGCACAGATACGCAGTATTTT.

The chain carries TRBV6-5 and TRBJ1-2; D unclear. This CDR3 is built from 14 residues. Germline values: CDR1 MNHEY, CDR2 SVGAGI. V lost 0 bases to trimming and J lost 1 base, with 6 bases between them. The CDR3 loop reads CASSYSNRNYGYTF. CDR3 in DNA: TGTGCCAGCAGTTACTCAAATCGTAACTATGGCTACACCTTC.

The rearrangement links TRBV4-1 to TRBJ1-5; 11 nucleotides align to TRBD1. Germline CDR1 MGHRA, CDR2 YSYEKL. There are 17 residues in the CDR3. V dropped 0 bases and J dropped 2; count of bases not matched to a gene: 3. CDR3 residues: CASSQDGDRGGNQPQHF. Here the CDR3 DNA reads TGCGCCAGCAGCCAAGACGGGGACAGGGGGGGCAATCAGCCCCAGCATTTT.

This chain links TRBV5-1 with TRBJ2-3, with D maybe TRBD1 (5 bases). Germline lookup yields CDR1 SGHRS and CDR2 YFSETQ. The CDR3 is 13 amino acids. V was pared by 0 bases and J by 6 bases, with 8 bases between. The CDR3 nucleotides read TGCGCCAGCAGCTTGGGGACATTGGATACGCAGTATTTT. It translates to CASSLGTLDTQYF.

This chain connects TRBV11-3 to TRBJ1-1; D is unresolved. V was clipped by 5 bases and J by 13 bases, with 17 bases between them. CDR3 size: 12 residues. Germline CDR1 is SGHNT and CDR2 is YENEEA. The CDR3 DNA sequence: TGTGCCAGCAGCCCGGGTATACCAAAGCTTTTCTTT. Protein sequence: CASSPGIPKLFF.

This chain connects TRBV10-1 to TRBJ2-2, with 10 bases identical to TRBD2. Germline V lookup: CDR1 WNHNN, CDR2 SYGVQD (reference sequence). The CDR3 covers 15 residues. V trimming: 3 bases; J trimming: 5 bases; junction bases outside the gene matches: 3. The CDR3 DNA sequence: TGCGCCAGCAGTGAACTAGCGGGAATTACCGGGGAGCTGTTTTTT. It encodes CASSELAGITGELFF.

This rearrangement joins TRBV6-6 to TRBJ2-7; 11 bases are shared with TRBD1. V lost 6 bases, J lost 7 bases, and 8 bases stayed unmatched. CDR1 is MNHNY, CDR2 SVGAGI, per germline (reference sequence). There are 14 residues in the CDR3. CDR3 sequence: CASSPGQGACEQYV. In DNA, the CDR3 is TGTGCCAGCAGCCCCGGACAGGGGGCGTGTGAGCAGTACGTC.

This clone was counted between two and nine times. V is TRBV2 and J is TRBJ2-5, with D possibly matching TRBD1 (5 bases). The CDR3 is 11 residues long. Trimming removed 5 bases from V and 9 bases from J, with 10 bases in between. CDR1 is SNHLY and CDR2 is FYNNEI in the germline V gene. The CDR3 DNA reads TGTGCCAGCAGTACCATAGGGGCCCAGTACTTC. Translation: CASSTIGAQYF.

The table lists this clone with a count of one. CDR3 region: CASSPGTSGSMNEQFF. The CDR3 coding sequence is TGTGCCAGCTCACCCGGGACTAGCGGGAGCATGAATGAGCAGTTCTTC. This rearrangement joins TRBV18 to TRBJ2-1, with 14 bases matching TRBD2. Looked up from germline, CDR1 is KGHSH and CDR2 is LQKENI. The CDR3 spans 16 residues. The V segment lost 3 bases and the J segment 7 bases; nucleotides outside the gene matches: 5. Looking up the rest from reference TRBV18 and TRBJ2-1 gives the full variable domain: NAGVMQNPRHLVRRRGQEARLRCSPMKGHSHVYWYRQLPEEGLKFMVYLQKENIIDESGMPKERFSAEFPKEGPSILRIQQVVRGDSAAYFCASSPGTSGSMNEQFFGPGTRLTVL.

The chain couples TRBV2 to TRBJ1-4; 9 nucleotides line up with TRBD1. The CDR3 is 14 residues long. V was pared by 6 bases and J by 5 bases, with 4 bases of the junction left unmatched. Germline CDR1 is SNHLY and CDR2 is FYNNEI. The CDR3 DNA follows: TGTGCCAGCAGGTCCGGGACAGGGAATGAAAAACTGTTTTTT. Residues: CASRSGTGNEKLFF. Using reference TRBV2 and TRBJ1-4 for the parts outside the CDR3, the full variable domain is EPEVTQTPSHQVTQMGQEVILRCVPISNHLYFYWYRQILGQKVEFLVSFYNNEISEKSEIFDDQFSVERPDGSNFTLKIRSTKLEDSAMYFCASRSGTGNEKLFFGSGTQLSVL.

The J gene is TRBJ1-2, the V gene TRBV11-2; D is uncertain. V dropped 1 base and J dropped 4 bases, with 16 bases sitting between them. This CDR3 has 16 residues. Germline CDR1 is SGHAT and CDR2 is FQNNGV. The CDR3 here is CASSLAARGSTYGYTF. The DNA for the CDR3 is TGTGCCAGCAGCTTAGCGGCCCGAGGGTCTACCTATGGCTACACCTTC.

The CDR3 loop is CASSIFRERVDGYTF. The CDR3 coding sequence is TGTGCCAGTAGTATATTCAGGGAGCGGGTAGATGGCTACACCTTC. This chain joins TRBV19 and TRBJ1-2; maybe TRBD1 (5 bases). Germline CDR1 reads LNHDA; CDR2 reads SQIVND (reference sequence). V was pared by 2 bases and J by 6 bases, with 16 bases between. The CDR3 has 15 residues.

The genes are TRBV2 and TRBJ1-5; 9 nucleotides match TRBD1. The CDR3 is made up of 20 amino acids. The trim removed 1 base at V and 0 bases at J, leaving 13 bases unmatched. Germline lookup yields CDR1 SNHLY and CDR2 FYNNEI. CDR3 nucleotides: TGTGCCAGCAGTGAAGACGGGACAGGGCGGGGAGTTTATAGCAATCAGCCCCAGCATTTT. Its protein is CASSEDGTGRGVYSNQPQHF.

The V and J genes are TRBV18 and TRBJ1-6; 7 bases are a match to TRBD1. Germline CDR1 and CDR2: KGHSH and LQKENI. The V segment lost 4 bases and the J segment 9 bases; nucleotides outside the gene matches: 6. This CDR3 spans 14 amino acids. The DNA for the CDR3 is TGTGCCAGCTCACAAGACAGGGTTTCTTCACCCCTCCACTTT. Protein product: CASSQDRVSSPLHF.

V and J are TRBV28 and TRBJ2-5; TRBD2 might be the D (5 bases). This CDR3 is built from 16 residues. V shed 1 base and J shed 6 bases, with 18 bases lying between them. The germline gives CDR1 MDHEN, CDR2 SYDVKM. Here the CDR3 DNA reads TGTGCCAGCAGTTTATTGAGGGCCGGAGAGAAACAGACCCAGTACTTC. This codes for CASSLLRAGEKQTQYF.